This T cell receptor beta chain emerged from a study of blood T cell repertoires in COVID-19 (dated by TCRdb to 2018 to 2021). For the study in its entirety: Collaborator samples came from the United States, Italy and Spain and covered acute and convalescent phases of COVID-19. Where HLA class I and class II types were available, the types were taken from metadata supplied by the sample provider, not from assay-based typing. Deeply sampled blood TCRbeta repertoires from subjects exposed to, actively infected with, or recovered from COVID-19 were included in the dataset. A de-identified subject ID, COVID-19 status, age in years and sex were almost always included in the sample metadata. The samples were drawn from the first 160 participants of the ongoing ImmuneRACE study and from 1,200 or so subjects provided by 6 global collaborators. The repertoires were released in a freely available public database intended as a resource for research on the immune response to SARS-CoV-2. The prospective study material was composed of cDNA or gDNA derived from T cells, B-cell-depleted T cells, or PBMCs. What the authors observed across the whole study: Clinical and demographic metadata were provided uncurated, with the amount varying by source and participant.

The immunoSEQ Assay, a bias-controlled multiplex PCR, was used to amplify TCRbeta CDR3 regions from genomic DNA. The study's processing was this. Within the assay, amplification of reference gene primers was used to estimate how many nucleated cells each sample contained. Sequence reads were collapsed and filtered to measure the absolute abundance of every unique TCRbeta CDR3 rearrangement. Productive Simpson clonality was computed per sample as the square root of Simpson's diversity index over productive rearrangements. As stored in TCRdb, this immuneACCESS dataset retains in-frame rearrangements with V and J assigned. A fraction of the clones does not appear; measured against another copy, unresolved V genes explain less than half of the discrepancy, and the remainder lacks a known reason. V, J and clone size are taken as reported in that table, and D and trimming were inferred from the DNA itself. This sample gives fewer than 110,000 clones in total; roughly 89% of them show up just once. The ten biggest clones cover under 20% of the sample.

Whole blood was collected in K2EDTA tubes by collaborating institutions according to the institutions' own protocols. For TCRbeta analysis, collaborator samples were shipped as frozen whole blood, as isolated PBMCs, or as DNA extracted from either sample type. The CDR3 numbers 15 residues from cysteine through phenylalanine. Left in the record is the CDR3 DNA by itself, 45 bases read in frame from the first base. V drops 4 bases and J drops 3 bases, leaving 14 bases in between. The germline V gene (reference sequence) specifies SGHKS as CDR1 and YYEKEE as CDR2. Of note for this clone: Which antigen it targets is not known. No quality values exist for individual bases; no much larger clone is one base distant.

The source of this sequence is an elderly woman in a cohort sampled during active COVID-19. The chain is made from TRBV5-5 and TRBJ1-5; 6 matching bases give a weak D call of TRBD1. Sequencing input: peripheral blood. The DNA sequence reads TGTGCCAGCAGCGGCGGACAGAACCTCAATCAGCCCCAGCATTTT. Its protein is CASSGGQNLNQPQHF.